The TCR beta chain under discussion was sequenced for a study of blood T cells in healthy people across ages. About the research overall: The template switching approach captured approximately one barcoded beta molecule for every two T cells.

Comment on this clonotype: The junction and the germline gene differ at one end; a read error may be behind it.

Germline V gene data show CDR1 as SEHNR and CDR2 as FQNEAQ (reference sequence). This CDR3 comprises 15 residues. A sample-barcoded 5' primer and a J-beta primer mix were used in a second PCR of about 7 to 12 cycles. In TCRdb, the 5' RACE reads were re-called with MiXCR into one record per CDR3 protein. Counted here are under 2,000,000 distinct CDR3 sequences, approximately 50% occurring once; the ten biggest clones make up over 2%. There were healthy Caucasian individuals from Russia, aged 6 to 90, serving as donors. The chain couples TRBV7-9 to TRBJ2-7; 10 positions match TRBD1. The receptor comes from a middle-aged woman in good health. The specimen sequenced was blood. CDR3 sequence reads: CVSSETGGLSYEQYF. CDR3 in DNA: TGTGTCAGCAGCGAGACAGGGGGCCTCTCCTACGAGCAGTACTTC. The full variable domain, its missing parts supplied by reference TRBV7-9 and TRBJ2-7, is DTGVSQNPRHKITKRGQNVTFRCDPISEHNRLYWYRQTLGQGPEFLTYFQNEAQLEKSRLLSDRFSAERPKGSFSTLEIQRTEQGDSAMYLCVSSETGGLSYEQYFGPGTRLTVT.